The entry below describes one T cell receptor (beta chain). It lacks a known antigen. Base-call qualities are not available, and no considerably larger clone is one nucleotide away. Trimming takes 2 bases from V and 5 bases from J, and the germline ends sit 9 bases apart. The germline V gene provides CDR1 MDHEN and CDR2 SYDVKM. Counted from cysteine to phenylalanine, this CDR3 has 13 amino acids. CDR3 DNA only is kept here, 39 bases in frame from base 1. Peripheral blood CD8+ and CD4+ T cells from healthy donors, Susac syndrome patients and multiple sclerosis patients were profiled by high-throughput TCR beta sequencing. Healthy donors were included as age- and sex-matched controls. Bulk CD8+ and CD4+ T cells were purified magnetically by negative isolation, whereas CD8+ TEMRA cells were enriched by FACS. Blood was collected in EDTA tubes and processed within 24 hours, with PBMCs isolated through density gradient centrifugation. PBMCs intended for TCR sequencing were frozen in liquid nitrogen and were later thawed in a 37 degrees C water bath. The sorted or isolated CD4+, CD8+ and CD8+ TEMRA cells had a purity of 90% or higher.

The sample is drawn from a study of CD8 T cells in Susac syndrome (dated by TCRdb to 2018 to 2020). In terms of the full investigation: The study used repertoire sequencing to test whether antigen drove CD8+ T cell activation and differentiation in Susac syndrome. What the work shows at the level of the full study, not this receptor alone: The number of individuals in the TCR sequencing and HLA analysis was acknowledged as relatively small.

RNA was extracted using the RNeasy kit, and roughly 0.45 to 1 microgram was reverse transcribed with random hexamers. The immunoSEQ multiplex PCR assay, which covers 54 Vbeta and 13 Jbeta segments, was used to amplify TCR beta CDR3 regions. PCR amplification bias was corrected by using a synthetic template baseline for primer optimization and computational correction. The study's own analysis went as follows. Reads were annotated to V, D and J genes according to IMGT and were analyzed with immunoSEQ Analyzer, with only productive sequences retained. Clonality was calculated as one minus the Shannon entropy normalized by log2 of the number of productive unique sequences. For each patient and control, public and private clones were evaluated within the 100 most prevalent clones. A clone was defined as Susac-specific if it was absent from the healthy and MS cohorts, from some 1,100 published viral clones and from other ImmuneACCESS disease sequences. TCRdb passed the public sequencing reads through fastp at Q25 and MiXCR, retaining productive beta sequences. When rows share a CDR3 protein, they turn into one entry using the most common DNA and genes. The V and J calls and clone size come from TCRdb's table, not from the authors' own analysis. The sample yields 120,000 or so distinct CDR3 sequences; about 95% were counted once. Together, the top ten hold around 0.12% of the sample.

The source of this sequence is a human donor in good health. The sequencing sample was made of CD4+ T cells from PBMCs. The V and J segments used are TRBV28 and TRBJ1-2; no confident D gene assignment can be made. The nucleotides are TGTGCCAGCAGTTTAAGGGCTATTTATGGCTACACCTTC. It translates as CASSLRAIYGYTF.